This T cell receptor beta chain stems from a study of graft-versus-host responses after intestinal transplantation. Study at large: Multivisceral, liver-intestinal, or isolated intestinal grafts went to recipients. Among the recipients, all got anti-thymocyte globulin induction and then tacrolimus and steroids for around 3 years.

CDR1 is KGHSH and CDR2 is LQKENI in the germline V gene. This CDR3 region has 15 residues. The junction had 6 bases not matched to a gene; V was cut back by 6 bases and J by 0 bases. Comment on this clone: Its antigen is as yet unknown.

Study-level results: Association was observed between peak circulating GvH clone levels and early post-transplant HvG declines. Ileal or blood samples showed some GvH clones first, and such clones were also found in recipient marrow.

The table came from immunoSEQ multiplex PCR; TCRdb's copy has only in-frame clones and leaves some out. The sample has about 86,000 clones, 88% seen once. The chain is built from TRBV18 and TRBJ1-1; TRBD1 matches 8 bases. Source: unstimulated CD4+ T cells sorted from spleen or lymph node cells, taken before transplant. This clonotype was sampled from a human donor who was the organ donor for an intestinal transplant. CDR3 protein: CASSREQGVNTEAFF. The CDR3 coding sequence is TGTGCCAGCTCCCGCGAACAGGGGGTGAACACTGAAGCTTTCTTT.